Sequencing of this T cell receptor (beta chain) was carried out in a study of CD8+CD57+ T cells in acquired aplastic anemia. With 6 bases clipped from V and 2 bases from J, the junction kept 8 bases outside the gene matches. CDR1 is SNHLY and CDR2 is FYNNEI in the germline V gene. This CDR3 contains 16 residues. The template for TCR beta VDJ and CDR3 sequence profiling was genomic DNA. Each CDR3 protein is one row after TCRdb ran MiXCR on the reads. The data contain 200,000 to 250,000 distinct CDR3 sequences, roughly two thirds of them singletons. For sequencing, patients were chosen who had shown expansion of CD8+CD57+ cells by flow cytometry.

The sequenced sample was sorted CD4+, CD8+, or CD8+CD57+ T cells (not recorded which) from PBMCs. The origin of this receptor is a human donor with aplastic anemia. The chain has TRBV2 and TRBJ2-3; 10 nucleotides line up with TRBD2. The CDR3 nucleotides are TGTGCCAGCAGCCCGACTAGCGGGCGACACACAGATACGCAGTATTTT. Translated, it gives CASSPTSGRHTDTQYF.